This T cell receptor beta chain was recovered during a study of vaccination effects on CD4 cells after COVID-19. Study findings and constraints: Infection-derived and vaccine-derived clones contracted markedly late after vaccination.

The ViraFEST assay expanded antigen-specific CD4+ T cells with viral peptide pools before sequencing. Following an approximately 10-day culture, CD4+ T cells were purified. None of these healthy vaccinees had been infected with SARS-CoV-2 before vaccination. PBMC were cultured at around 2 million per well with approximately 10 IU/ml IL-2 and 8 to 10 ug/ml peptides. Cultures got half-medium changes with IL-2 on days 3 and 7. The CDR3 consists of 15 residues. Per germline, CDR1 MNHEY and CDR2 SVGAGI. Trimming stripped 2 bases from V and 4 bases from J, with 14 bases between. Sequencing was performed with immunoSEQ multiplex PCR; in TCRdb, only in-frame clones are kept and a portion is missing. The data show about 24,000 clones, with approximately 69% seen just once and around 3.5% held by the top ten. Notes on this clone: Its matching antigen is unknown.

The TCR was taken from a human donor who received a COVID-19 vaccine. The chain uses TRBV6-5 and TRBJ1-2, with D possibly being TRBD1 (5 bases). This specimen was CD4+ T cells from PBMCs cultured with SARS-CoV-2 spike peptides, taken before COVID-19 vaccination. The CDR3 nucleotides read TGTGCCAGCAGTTACCTCCCGACAGACTCCTATGGCTACACCTTC. Translating it yields CASSYLPTDSYGYTF.